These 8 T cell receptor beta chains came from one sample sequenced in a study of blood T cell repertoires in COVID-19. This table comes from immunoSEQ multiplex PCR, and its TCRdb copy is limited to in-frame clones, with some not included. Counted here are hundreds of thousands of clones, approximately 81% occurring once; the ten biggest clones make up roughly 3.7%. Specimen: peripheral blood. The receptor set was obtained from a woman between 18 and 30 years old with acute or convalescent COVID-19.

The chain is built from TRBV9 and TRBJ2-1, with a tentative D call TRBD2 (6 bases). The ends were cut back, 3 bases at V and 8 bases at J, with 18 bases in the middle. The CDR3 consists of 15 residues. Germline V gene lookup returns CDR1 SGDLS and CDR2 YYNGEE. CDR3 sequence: CASSESGPPFDEQFF. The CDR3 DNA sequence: TGTGCCAGCAGCGAAAGCGGGCCTCCTTTCGATGAGCAGTTCTTC.

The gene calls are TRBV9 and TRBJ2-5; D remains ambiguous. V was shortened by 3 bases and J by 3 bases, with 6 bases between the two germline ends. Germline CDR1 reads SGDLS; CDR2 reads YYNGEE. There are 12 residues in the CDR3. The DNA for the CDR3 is TGTGCCAGCAGCGCCTACGAAGAGACCCAGTACTTC. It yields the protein CASSAYEETQYF.

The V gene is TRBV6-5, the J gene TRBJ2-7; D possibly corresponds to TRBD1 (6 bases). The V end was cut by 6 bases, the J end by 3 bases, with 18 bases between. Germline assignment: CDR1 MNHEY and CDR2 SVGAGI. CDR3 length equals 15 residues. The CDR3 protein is CASRRGPGQNYEQYF. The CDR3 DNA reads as TGTGCCAGCAGAAGGGGTCCGGGACAAAACTACGAGCAGTACTTC.

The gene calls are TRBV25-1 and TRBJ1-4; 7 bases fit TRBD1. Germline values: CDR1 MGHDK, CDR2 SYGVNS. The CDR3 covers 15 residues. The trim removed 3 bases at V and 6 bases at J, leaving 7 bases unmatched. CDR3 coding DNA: TGTGCCAGCAGTGACCCTACAGGGGACGATGAAAAACTGTTTTTT. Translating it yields CASSDPTGDDEKLFF.

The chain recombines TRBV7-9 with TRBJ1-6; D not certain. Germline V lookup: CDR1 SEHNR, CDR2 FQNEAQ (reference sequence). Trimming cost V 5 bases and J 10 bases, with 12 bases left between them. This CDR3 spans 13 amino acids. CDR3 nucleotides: TGTGCCAGCAGCCCGCAGAGCGGCTCACCCCTCCACTTT. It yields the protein CASSPQSGSPLHF.

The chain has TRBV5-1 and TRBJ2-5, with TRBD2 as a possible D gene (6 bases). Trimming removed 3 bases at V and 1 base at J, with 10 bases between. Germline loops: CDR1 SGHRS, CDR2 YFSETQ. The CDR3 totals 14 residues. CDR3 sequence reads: CASSSAGFQETQYF. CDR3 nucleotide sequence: TGCGCCAGCAGCTCTGCGGGATTCCAAGAGACCCAGTACTTC.

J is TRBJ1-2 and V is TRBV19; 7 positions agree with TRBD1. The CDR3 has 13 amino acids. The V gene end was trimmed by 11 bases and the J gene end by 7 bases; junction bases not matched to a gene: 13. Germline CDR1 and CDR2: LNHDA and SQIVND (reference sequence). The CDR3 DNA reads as TGTGCCGTCAACAGGGGTTGGTATAGTGGCTACACCTTC. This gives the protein CAVNRGWYSGYTF. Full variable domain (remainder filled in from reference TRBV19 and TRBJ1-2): DGGITQSPKYLFRKEGQNVTLSCEQNLNHDAMYWYRQDPGQGLRLIYYSQIVNDFQKGDIAEGYSVSREKKESFPLTVTSAQKNPTAFYLCAVNRGWYSGYTFGSGTRLTVV.

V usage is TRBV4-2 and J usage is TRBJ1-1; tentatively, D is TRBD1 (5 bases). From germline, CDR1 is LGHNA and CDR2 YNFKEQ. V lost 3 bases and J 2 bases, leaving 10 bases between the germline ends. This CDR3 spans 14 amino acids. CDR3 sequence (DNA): TGTGCCAGCAGCCAGGCCGACAGCAACACTGAAGCTTTCTTT. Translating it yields CASSQADSNTEAFF.